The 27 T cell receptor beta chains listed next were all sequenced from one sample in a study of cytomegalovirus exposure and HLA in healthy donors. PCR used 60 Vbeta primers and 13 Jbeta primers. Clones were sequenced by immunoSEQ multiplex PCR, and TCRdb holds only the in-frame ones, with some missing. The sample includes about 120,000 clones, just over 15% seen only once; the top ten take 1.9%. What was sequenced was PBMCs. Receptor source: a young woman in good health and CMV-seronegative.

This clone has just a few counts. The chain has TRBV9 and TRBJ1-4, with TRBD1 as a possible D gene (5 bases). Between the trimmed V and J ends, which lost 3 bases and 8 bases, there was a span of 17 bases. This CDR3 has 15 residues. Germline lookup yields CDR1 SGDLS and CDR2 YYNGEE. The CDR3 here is CASSARGGEGEKLFF. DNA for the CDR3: TGTGCCAGCAGCGCACGGGGGGGTGAAGGCGAAAAACTGTTTTTT.

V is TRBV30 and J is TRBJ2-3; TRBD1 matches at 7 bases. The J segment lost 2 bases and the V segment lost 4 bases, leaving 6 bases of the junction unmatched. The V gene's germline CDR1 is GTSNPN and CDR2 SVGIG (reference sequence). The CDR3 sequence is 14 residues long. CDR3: CAWTTGQITDTQYF. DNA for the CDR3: TGTGCCTGGACGACGGGACAGATCACAGATACGCAGTATTTT.

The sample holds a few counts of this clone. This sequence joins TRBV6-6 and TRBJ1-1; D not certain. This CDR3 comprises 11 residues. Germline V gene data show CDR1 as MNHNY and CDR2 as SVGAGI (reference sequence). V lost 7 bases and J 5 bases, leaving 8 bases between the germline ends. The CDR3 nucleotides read TGTGCCAGCACAATACGGACTGAAGCTTTCTTT. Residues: CASTIRTEAFF.

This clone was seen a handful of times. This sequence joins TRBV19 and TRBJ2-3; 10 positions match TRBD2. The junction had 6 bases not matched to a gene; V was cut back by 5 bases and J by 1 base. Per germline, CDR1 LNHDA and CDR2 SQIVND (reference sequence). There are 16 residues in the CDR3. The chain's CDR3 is CASSSWLAGGTDTQYF. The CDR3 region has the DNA TGTGCCAGTAGTTCGTGGCTAGCGGGAGGCACAGATACGCAGTATTTT.

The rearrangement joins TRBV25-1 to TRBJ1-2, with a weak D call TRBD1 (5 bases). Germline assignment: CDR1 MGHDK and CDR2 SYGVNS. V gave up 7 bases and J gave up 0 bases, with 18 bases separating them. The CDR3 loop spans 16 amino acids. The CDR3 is CASTSSRADTNYGYTF. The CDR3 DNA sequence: TGTGCCAGCACCTCTTCCAGGGCAGACACTAACTATGGCTACACCTTC.

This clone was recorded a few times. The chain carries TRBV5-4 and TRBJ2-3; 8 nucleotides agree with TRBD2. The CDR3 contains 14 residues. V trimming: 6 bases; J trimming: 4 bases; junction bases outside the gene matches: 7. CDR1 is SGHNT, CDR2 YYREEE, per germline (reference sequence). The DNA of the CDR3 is TGTGCCAGCAATGGCGGGGGGCAACCAGATACGCAGTATTTT. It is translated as CASNGGGQPDTQYF.

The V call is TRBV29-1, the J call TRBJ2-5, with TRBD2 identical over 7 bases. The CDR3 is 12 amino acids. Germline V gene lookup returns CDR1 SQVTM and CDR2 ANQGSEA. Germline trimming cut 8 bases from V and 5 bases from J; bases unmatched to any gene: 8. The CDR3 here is CSTLWGGETQYF. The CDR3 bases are TGCAGCACCCTTTGGGGAGGGGAGACCCAGTACTTC.

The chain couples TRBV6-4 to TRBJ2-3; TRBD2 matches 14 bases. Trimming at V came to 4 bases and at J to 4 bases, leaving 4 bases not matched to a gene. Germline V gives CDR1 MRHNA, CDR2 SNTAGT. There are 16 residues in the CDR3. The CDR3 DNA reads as TGTGCCAGCAGTGCCCAGACTAGCGGGGGGGCAGATACGCAGTATTTT. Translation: CASSAQTSGGADTQYF.

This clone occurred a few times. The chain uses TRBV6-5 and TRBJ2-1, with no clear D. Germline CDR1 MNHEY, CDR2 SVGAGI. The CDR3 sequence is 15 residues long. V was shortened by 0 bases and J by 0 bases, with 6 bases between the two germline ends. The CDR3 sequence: CASSYSRSSYNEQFF. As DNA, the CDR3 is TGTGCCAGCAGTTACTCGAGGAGCTCCTACAATGAGCAGTTCTTC.

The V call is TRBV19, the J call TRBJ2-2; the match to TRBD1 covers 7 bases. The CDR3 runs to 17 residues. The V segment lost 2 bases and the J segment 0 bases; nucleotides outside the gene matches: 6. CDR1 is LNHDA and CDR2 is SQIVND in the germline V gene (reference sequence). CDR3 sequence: CASSIPQGYANTGELFF. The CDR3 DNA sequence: TGTGCCAGTAGTATACCACAGGGGTACGCGAACACCGGGGAGCTGTTTTTT. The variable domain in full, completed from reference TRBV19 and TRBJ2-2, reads DGGITQSPKYLFRKEGQNVTLSCEQNLNHDAMYWYRQDPGQGLRLIYYSQIVNDFQKGDIAEGYSVSREKKESFPLTVTSAQKNPTAFYLCASSIPQGYANTGELFFGEGSRLTVL.

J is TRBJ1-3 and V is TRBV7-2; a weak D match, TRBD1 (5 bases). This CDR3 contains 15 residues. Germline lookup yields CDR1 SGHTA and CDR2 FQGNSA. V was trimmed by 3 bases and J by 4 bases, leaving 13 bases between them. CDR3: CASSFTGVSGNTIYF. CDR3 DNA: TGTGCCAGCAGCTTTACAGGCGTTTCGGGAAACACCATATATTTT.

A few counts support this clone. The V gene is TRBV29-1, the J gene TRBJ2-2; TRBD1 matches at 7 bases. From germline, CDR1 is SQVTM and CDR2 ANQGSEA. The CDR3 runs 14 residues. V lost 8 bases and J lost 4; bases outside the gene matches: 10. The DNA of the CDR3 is TGCAGCACATCAGGGGGAGTTGGCACCGGGGAGCTGTTTTTT. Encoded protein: CSTSGGVGTGELFF.

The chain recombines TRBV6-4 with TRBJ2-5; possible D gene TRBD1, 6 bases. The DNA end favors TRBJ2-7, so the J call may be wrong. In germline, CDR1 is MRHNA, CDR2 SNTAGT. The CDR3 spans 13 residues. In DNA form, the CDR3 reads TGTGCCAGCAGTGCCCTCCAGGGGTACGAGCAGTACTTC. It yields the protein CASSALQGYEQYF.

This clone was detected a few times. The chain's CDR3 is CASSYLGGSTGELFF. In nucleotides, the CDR3 is TGTGCCAGCAGTTACCTGGGAGGGTCTACCGGGGAGCTGTTTTTT. The chain joins TRBV6-5 to TRBJ2-2; 7 bases map to TRBD2. J gave up 5 bases and V 2 bases, and 5 bases lay outside the gene matches. Germline V gene sequence: CDR1 MNHEY, CDR2 SVGAGI. The CDR3 spans 15 residues.

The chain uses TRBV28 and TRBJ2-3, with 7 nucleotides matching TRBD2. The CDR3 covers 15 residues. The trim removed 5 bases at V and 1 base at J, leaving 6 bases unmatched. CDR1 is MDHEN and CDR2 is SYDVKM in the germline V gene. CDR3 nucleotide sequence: TGTGCCAGCAGTGACCCTGGGGGGGGCACAGATACGCAGTATTTT. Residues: CASSDPGGGTDTQYF.

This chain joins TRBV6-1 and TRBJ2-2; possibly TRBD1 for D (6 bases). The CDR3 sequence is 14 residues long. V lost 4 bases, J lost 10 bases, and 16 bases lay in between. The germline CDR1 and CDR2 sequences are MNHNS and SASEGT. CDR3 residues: CASSAGTRPAELFF. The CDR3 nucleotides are TGTGCCAGCAGTGCCGGGACAAGGCCGGCGGAGCTGTTTTTT.

In nucleotides, the CDR3 is TGTGCCAGCAGGGGGACAGCCTACGAGCAGTACTTC. It is translated as CASRGTAYEQYF. This rearrangement joins TRBV19 to TRBJ2-7, with TRBD1 matching over 7 bases. CDR1 and CDR2 (germline): LNHDA, SQIVND (reference sequence). This CDR3 region has 12 residues. With 9 bases clipped from V and 2 bases from J, the junction kept 4 bases outside the gene matches.

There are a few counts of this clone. The CDR3 sequence: CASSLPGLNYGYTF. As DNA, the CDR3 is TGTGCCAGCAGTTTACCAGGGTTAAACTATGGCTACACCTTC. V gene TRBV28 combines with J gene TRBJ1-2, with D perhaps matching TRBD1 (5 bases). The germline V gene has CDR1 MDHEN and CDR2 SYDVKM. The V and J ends lost 2 bases and 2 bases respectively, with 9 bases between them. The CDR3 totals 14 residues.

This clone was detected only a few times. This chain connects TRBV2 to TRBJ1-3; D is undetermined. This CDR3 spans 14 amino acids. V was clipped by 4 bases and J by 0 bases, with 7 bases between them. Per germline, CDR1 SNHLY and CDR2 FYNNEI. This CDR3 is CASSVRSSGNTIYF. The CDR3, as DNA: TGTGCCAGCAGTGTCCGGAGCTCTGGAAACACCATATATTTT.

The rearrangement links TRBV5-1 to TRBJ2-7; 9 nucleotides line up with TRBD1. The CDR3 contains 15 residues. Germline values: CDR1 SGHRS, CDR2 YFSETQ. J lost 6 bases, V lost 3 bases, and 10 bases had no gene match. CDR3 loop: CASSSSGTGLSEQYF. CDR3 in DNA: TGCGCCAGCAGCTCTTCCGGGACAGGGTTATCCGAGCAGTACTTC.

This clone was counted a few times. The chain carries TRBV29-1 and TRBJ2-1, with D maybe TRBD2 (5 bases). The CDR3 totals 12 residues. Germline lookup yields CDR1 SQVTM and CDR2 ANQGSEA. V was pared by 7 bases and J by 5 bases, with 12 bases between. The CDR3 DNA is TGCAGCGCTTCGGACGGGAACAATGAGCAGTTCTTC. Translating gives CSASDGNNEQFF.

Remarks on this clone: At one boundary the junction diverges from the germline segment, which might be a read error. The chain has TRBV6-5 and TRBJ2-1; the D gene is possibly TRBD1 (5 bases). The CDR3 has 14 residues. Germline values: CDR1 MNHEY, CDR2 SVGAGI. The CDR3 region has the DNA TGTGCCGGCAGTGAAGGGGCAGGCGGCAATGAGCAGTTCTTC. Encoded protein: CAGSEGAGGNEQFF.

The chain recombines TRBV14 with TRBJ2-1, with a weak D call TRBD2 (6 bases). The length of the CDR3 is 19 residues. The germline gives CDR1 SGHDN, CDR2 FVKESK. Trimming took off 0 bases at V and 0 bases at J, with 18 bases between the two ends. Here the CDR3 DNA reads TGTGCCAGCAGCCAAGAGCCAGCGGGTATGCCTAGCTCCTACAATGAGCAGTTCTTC. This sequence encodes CASSQEPAGMPSSYNEQFF.

In DNA, the CDR3 is TGTGCCAGCAGTGCCCACAGGGAAACCGGGGAGCTGTTTTTT. This translates into CASSAHRETGELFF. This sequence joins TRBV6-1 and TRBJ2-2, with D possibly matching TRBD1 (6 bases). CDR3 size: 14 residues. Between the trimmed V and J ends, which lost 4 bases and 5 bases, there was a span of 11 bases. CDR1 and CDR2 (germline): MNHNS, SASEGT.

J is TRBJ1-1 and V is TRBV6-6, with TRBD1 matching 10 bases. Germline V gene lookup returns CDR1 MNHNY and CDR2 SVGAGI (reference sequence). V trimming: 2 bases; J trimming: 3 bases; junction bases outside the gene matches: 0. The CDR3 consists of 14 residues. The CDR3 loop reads CASSYGQGDTEAFF. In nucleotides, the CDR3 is TGTGCCAGCAGTTACGGACAGGGGGACACTGAAGCTTTCTTT.

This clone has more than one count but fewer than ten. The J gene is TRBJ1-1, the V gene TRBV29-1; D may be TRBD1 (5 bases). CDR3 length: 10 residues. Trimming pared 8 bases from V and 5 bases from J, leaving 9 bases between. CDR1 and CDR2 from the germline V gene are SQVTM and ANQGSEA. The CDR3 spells CSTGGTEAFF. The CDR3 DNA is TGCAGCACGGGGGGGACTGAAGCTTTCTTT.

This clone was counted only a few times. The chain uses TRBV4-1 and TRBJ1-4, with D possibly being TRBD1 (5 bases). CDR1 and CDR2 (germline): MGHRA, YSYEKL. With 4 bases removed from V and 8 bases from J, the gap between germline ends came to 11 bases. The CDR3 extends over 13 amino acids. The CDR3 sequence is CASSPWGGEKLFF. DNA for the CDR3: TGCGCCAGCAGCCCCTGGGGGGGGGAAAAACTGTTTTTT.